The rows below give T cell receptor beta chains drawn from one sample of a study of blood T cell repertoires in COVID-19. The protocol was immunoSEQ multiplex PCR, while the TCRdb copy is restricted to in-frame clones and leaves out a portion. The top ten clones hold under 5.5% of a sample with about 95,000 clones, roughly 81% of them seen once. The sequenced material came from peripheral blood. These receptors were obtained from a man older than 75 with COVID-19, enrolled during active disease. Both conserved end residues are part of each CDR3. A D gene is named only where the DNA matches it firmly. Clone size is shown for a subset of rows, as once, few, many or a class of expanded clone.

- | TRBJ1-4 | TRBD1 | 14 | TRBV9 | CASSVGQGSEKLFF
- | TRBJ2-7 | TRBD2 | 16 | TRBV19 | CASTTRGGRKIYEQYF
- | TRBJ1-1 | - | 13 | TRBV19 | CASSIDRNTEAFF
- | TRBJ2-7 | TRBD1 | 16 | TRBV4-3 | CASSQEWLTGAYEQYF
- | TRBJ1-3 | - | 15 | TRBV2 | CASSEQGVTGNTIYF
- | TRBJ2-7 | - | 12 | TRBV6-5 | CASSYSGGEQYF
- | TRBJ2-7 | TRBD1 | 14 | TRBV4-3 | CASSPTGGPYEQYF
- | TRBJ2-1 | TRBD2 | 13 | TRBV27 | CASRGLEHNEQFF
once | TRBJ1-1 | - | 14 | TRBV15 | CATSRPQGHTEAFF
- | TRBJ1-2 | - | 14 | TRBV10-3 | CAISVSGEHYGYTF
- | TRBJ2-7 | TRBD2 | 16 | TRBV2 | CASSALAGGGNYEQYF
once | TRBJ2-3 | - | 14 | TRBV7-8 | CASSFMSSSDTQYF
- | TRBJ2-3 | - | 15 | TRBV5-1 | CASSLDISSTDTQYF
- | TRBJ2-1 | - | 16 | TRBV3-1/TRBV3-2 | CASSHPLALGNNEQFF
- | TRBJ2-7 | TRBD1 | 15 | TRBV6-6 | CASSYGQGVSYEQYF
- | TRBJ2-7 | TRBD2 | 14 | TRBV6-5 | CASSSSGLPREQYF
- | TRBJ1-5 | - | 15 | TRBV19 | CASISTDSFYQPQHF
- | TRBJ2-3 | TRBD2 | 16 | TRBV9 | CASSVGLAGDTDTQYF
- | TRBJ1-6 | TRBD1 | 14 | TRBV18 | CASSPGTGDSPLHF
- | TRBJ2-3 | - | 12 | TRBV3-1/TRBV3-2 | CASSVRADTQYF
- | TRBJ2-7 | - | 14 | TRBV5-1 | CASSLTGDYYEQYF
- | TRBJ2-1 | - | 12 | TRBV5-8 | CASSLVWPEQFF
- | TRBJ2-7 | - | 14 | TRBV5-1 | CASSVVRGAYEQYF
- | TRBJ1-1 | - | 14 | TRBV5-1 | CASSLEGALAEAFF
- | TRBJ2-1 | TRBD2 | 15 | TRBV7-2 | CASGPGILAGDEQFF
- | TRBJ1-3 | - | 16 | TRBV5-5 | CASSLGLHNSGNTIYF
- | TRBJ2-2 | - | 15 | TRBV9 | CASSADRIGSGELFF